The 13 T cell receptor beta chains given below trace back to one sample, sequenced in a study of blood T cell repertoires in COVID-19. Repertoires were generated with immunoSEQ multiplex PCR, while TCRdb's copy carries only in-frame clones and drops some. The data show approximately 210,000 clones, about four fifths seen once. The sequenced sample was peripheral blood. These receptors all stem from a woman aged 40 to 50 with acute or convalescent COVID-19.

The gene calls are TRBV9 and TRBJ1-1; the match to TRBD1 covers 8 bases. In germline, CDR1 is SGDLS, CDR2 YYNGEE. The ends lost 4 bases at V and 3 bases at J; junction bases unmatched: 5. CDR3 length: 14 amino acids. CDR3 protein: CASSLSGGHTEAFF. CDR3 bases: TGTGCCAGCAGCCTGTCAGGGGGCCACACTGAAGCTTTCTTT.

J is TRBJ2-3 and V is TRBV24-1; 8 nucleotides match TRBD1. J gave up 4 bases and V 12 bases, and 5 bases lay outside the gene matches. The CDR3 has 12 residues. Germline CDR1 KGHDR, CDR2 SFDVKD. The CDR3 sequence is CAASTGADTQYF. CDR3 DNA sequence: TGTGCCGCTTCGACAGGGGCAGATACGCAGTATTTT.

V usage is TRBV6-5 and J usage is TRBJ1-2, with 7 bases lining up with TRBD1. This CDR3 region has 15 residues. CDR1 is MNHEY and CDR2 is SVGAGI in the germline V gene. The trim removed 5 bases at V and 4 bases at J, leaving 10 bases unmatched. CDR3 sequence (DNA): TGTGCCAGCAGTATTGAAGGGGGCGCAGGCTATGGCTACACCTTC. It encodes CASSIEGGAGYGYTF.

The chain joins TRBV5-1 to TRBJ2-7; D possibly corresponds to TRBD1 (6 bases). Trimming removed 1 base from V and 6 bases from J, with 14 bases in between. The germline V gene encodes CDR1 SGHRS and CDR2 YFSETQ. The CDR3 is 14 residues long. The chain's CDR3 is CASSLSTGSGEQYF. The CDR3 region has the DNA TGCGCCAGCAGCTTGAGTACAGGGTCGGGCGAGCAGTACTTC.

For the CDR3, the DNA is TGTGCCAGGACGCCAGGTTCTGGAAACACCATATATTTT. It specifies CARTPGSGNTIYF. J is TRBJ1-3 and V is TRBV2; D is undetermined. The CDR3 is made up of 13 amino acids. V was cut by 9 bases and J by 1 base, with 10 bases left in between. Germline V gives CDR1 SNHLY, CDR2 FYNNEI.

The chain uses TRBV24-1 and TRBJ2-1, with a possible D match to TRBD2 (7 bases). This CDR3 region has 14 residues. Trimming pared 9 bases from V and 1 base from J, leaving 12 bases between. The germline gives CDR1 KGHDR, CDR2 SFDVKD. CDR3 loop: CATGRGGSYNEQFF. In nucleotides, the CDR3 is TGTGCCACCGGAAGGGGGGGGTCCTACAATGAGCAGTTCTTC.

The chain has TRBV4-3 and TRBJ2-1, with 7 bases fitting TRBD2. After removal of 2 bases from V and 10 bases from J, the junction contained 11 bases not matched to a gene. The CDR3 loop spans 15 amino acids. Germline V lookup: CDR1 LGHNA, CDR2 YSLEER. CDR3 DNA sequence: TGCGCCAGCAGCCAATCGTCTCGGGGGGTTGGCGAGCAGTTCTTC. It translates to CASSQSSRGVGEQFF.

V gene TRBV11-3 combines with J gene TRBJ2-3, with D maybe TRBD2 (7 bases). This CDR3 has 16 amino acids. Germline assignment: CDR1 SGHNT and CDR2 YENEEA. V lost 3 bases to trimming and J lost 3 bases, with 16 bases between them. The chain's CDR3 is CASSLTGGGSTDTQYF. The CDR3 DNA follows: TGTGCCAGCAGCTTGACGGGGGGCGGGTCTACAGATACGCAGTATTTT.

In this sample, this clone turned up once. The CDR3 nucleotides are TGTGCCAGCAGTGAAACGACAGGGGGATCCTACGAGCAGTACTTC. Amino acid sequence: CASSETTGGSYEQYF. The chain is built from TRBV6-1 and TRBJ2-7, with TRBD1 matching 9 bases. V lost 2 bases, J lost 1 base, and 3 bases stayed unmatched. Germline V gene sequence: CDR1 MNHNS, CDR2 SASEGT. The CDR3 is 15 amino acids.

The chain is built from TRBV29-1 and TRBJ2-3; tentatively, D is TRBD2 (5 bases). The V end lost 7 bases, the J end lost 2 bases, and 19 bases lay between the germline ends. This CDR3 has 15 residues. Per the germline V gene, CDR1 is SQVTM and CDR2 is ANQGSEA. CDR3 in DNA: TGCAGCGCCGAAGATGTTCGGGGAGACACAGATACGCAGTATTTT. This gives the protein CSAEDVRGDTDTQYF.

The chain is built from TRBV5-1 and TRBJ1-1, with a possible D match to TRBD1 (5 bases). Per germline, CDR1 SGHRS and CDR2 YFSETQ. V dropped 0 bases and J dropped 4 bases, with 10 bases sitting between them. This CDR3 comprises 14 residues. CDR3 DNA sequence: TGCGCCAGCAGCTTGGCTTCCGGGGGCACTGAAGCTTTCTTT. Translating gives CASSLASGGTEAFF.

The chain couples TRBV4-2 to TRBJ1-6, with 7 bases lining up with TRBD1. After removal of 7 bases from V and 8 bases from J, the junction contained 8 bases not matched to a gene. Germline CDR1 is LGHNA and CDR2 is YNFKEQ. The CDR3 has 14 amino acids. The CDR3 reads CASTKGQLDSPLHF. CDR3 nucleotides: TGTGCCAGCACTAAGGGACAGTTAGATTCACCCCTCCACTTT.

This CDR3 is CASGGTAYEQYF. The CDR3 nucleotides read TGTGCCAGCGGCGGGACAGCCTACGAGCAGTACTTC. The rearrangement joins TRBV27 to TRBJ2-7, with a tentative D call TRBD1 (7 bases). Germline loops: CDR1 MNHEY, CDR2 SMNVEV (reference sequence). This CDR3 spans 12 amino acids. V was pared by 8 bases and J by 2 bases, with 10 bases between.